Included here is one T cell receptor beta chain sequence, with context. The CDR3 loop spans 14 amino acids. V dropped 5 bases and J dropped 3; count of bases not matched to a gene: 2. CDR1 and CDR2 (germline): MRHNA, SNTAGT. The method was immunoSEQ multiplex PCR; TCRdb's version includes in-frame clones alone and lacks a portion of them. The data hold about 190,000 clones, with 65% to 85% observed a single time. The sample is drawn from a study of blood T cell repertoires in COVID-19. The chain combines TRBV6-4 with TRBJ2-3, with TRBD2 matching 10 bases. Sequencing was done on a sample of PBMCs or T cells enriched from blood (not recorded which). The source of this sequence is a woman aged 25 to 39 who had recovered from COVID-19. Here the CDR3 reads CASSTGLATDTQYF. The CDR3 DNA sequence: TGTGCCAGCAGTACGGGACTAGCGACAGATACGCAGTATTTT.